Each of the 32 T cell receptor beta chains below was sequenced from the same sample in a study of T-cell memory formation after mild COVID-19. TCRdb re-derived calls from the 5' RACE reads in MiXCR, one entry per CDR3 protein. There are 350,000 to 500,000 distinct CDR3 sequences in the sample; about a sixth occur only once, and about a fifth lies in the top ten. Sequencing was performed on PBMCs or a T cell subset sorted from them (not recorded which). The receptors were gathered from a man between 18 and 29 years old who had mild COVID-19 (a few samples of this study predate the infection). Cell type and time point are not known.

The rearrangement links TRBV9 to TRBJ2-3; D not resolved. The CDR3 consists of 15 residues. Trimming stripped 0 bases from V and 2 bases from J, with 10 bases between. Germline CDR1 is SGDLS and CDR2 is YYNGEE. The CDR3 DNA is TGTGCCAGCAGCGTAGTCCCAGGTATCACAGATACGCAGTATTTT. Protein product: CASSVVPGITDTQYF. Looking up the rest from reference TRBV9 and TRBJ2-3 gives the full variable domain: DSGVTQTPKHLITATGQRVTLRCSPRSGDLSVYWYQQSLDQGLQFLIQYYNGEERAKGNILERFSAQQFPDLHSELNLSSLELGDSALYFCASSVVPGITDTQYFGPGTRLTVL.

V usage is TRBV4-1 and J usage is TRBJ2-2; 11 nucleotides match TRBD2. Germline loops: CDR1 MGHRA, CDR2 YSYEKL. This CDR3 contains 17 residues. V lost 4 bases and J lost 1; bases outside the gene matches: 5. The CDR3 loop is CASSRPTSGENTGELFF. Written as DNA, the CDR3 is TGCGCCAGCAGCCGCCCGACTAGCGGGGAGAACACCGGGGAGCTGTTTTTT.

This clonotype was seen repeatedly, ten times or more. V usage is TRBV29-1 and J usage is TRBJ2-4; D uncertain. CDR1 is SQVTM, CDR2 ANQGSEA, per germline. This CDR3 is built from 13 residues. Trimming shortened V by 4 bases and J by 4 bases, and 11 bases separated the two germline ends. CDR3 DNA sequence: TGCAGCGTTGTAGAGTGGCCGAAAAACATTCAGTACTTC. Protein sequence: CSVVEWPKNIQYF.

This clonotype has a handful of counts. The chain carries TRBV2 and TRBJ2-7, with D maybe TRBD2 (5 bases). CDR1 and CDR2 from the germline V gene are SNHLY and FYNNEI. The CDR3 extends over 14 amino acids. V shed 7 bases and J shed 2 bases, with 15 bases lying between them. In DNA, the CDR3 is TGTGCCAGCACCGAGGGCCCCACGGCCTACGAGCAGTACTTC. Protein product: CASTEGPTAYEQYF. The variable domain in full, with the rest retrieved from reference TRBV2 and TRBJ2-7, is EPEVTQTPSHQVTQMGQEVILRCVPISNHLYFYWYRQILGQKVEFLVSFYNNEISEKSEIFDDQFSVERPDGSNFTLKIRSTKLEDSAMYFCASTEGPTAYEQYFGPGTRLTVT.

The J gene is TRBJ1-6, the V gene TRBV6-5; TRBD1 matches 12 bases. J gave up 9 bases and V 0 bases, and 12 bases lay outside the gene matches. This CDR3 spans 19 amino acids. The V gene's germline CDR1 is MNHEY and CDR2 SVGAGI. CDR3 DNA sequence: TGTGCCAGCAGTTACTCGATCCCCGGGACAGGGGGCAAGGGTTCACCCCTCCACTTT. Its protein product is CASSYSIPGTGGKGSPLHF.

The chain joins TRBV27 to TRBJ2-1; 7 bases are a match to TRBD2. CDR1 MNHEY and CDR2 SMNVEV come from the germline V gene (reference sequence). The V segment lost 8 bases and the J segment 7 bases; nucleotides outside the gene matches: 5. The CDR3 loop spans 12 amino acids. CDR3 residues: CASGGGFNEQFF. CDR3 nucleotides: TGTGCCAGCGGGGGAGGGTTTAATGAGCAGTTCTTC.

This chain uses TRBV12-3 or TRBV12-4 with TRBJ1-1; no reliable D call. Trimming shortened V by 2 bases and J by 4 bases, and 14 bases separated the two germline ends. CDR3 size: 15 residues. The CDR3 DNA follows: TGTGCCAGCAGTTTATTCGGAGGACGGAGCACTGAAGCTTTCTTT. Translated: CASSLFGGRSTEAFF.

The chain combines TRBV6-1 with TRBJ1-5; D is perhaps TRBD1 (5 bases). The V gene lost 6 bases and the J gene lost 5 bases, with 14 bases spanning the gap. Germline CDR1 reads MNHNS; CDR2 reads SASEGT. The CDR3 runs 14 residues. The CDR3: CASSALGGDQPQHF. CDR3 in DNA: TGTGCCAGCAGCGCCTTGGGAGGGGATCAGCCCCAGCATTTT.

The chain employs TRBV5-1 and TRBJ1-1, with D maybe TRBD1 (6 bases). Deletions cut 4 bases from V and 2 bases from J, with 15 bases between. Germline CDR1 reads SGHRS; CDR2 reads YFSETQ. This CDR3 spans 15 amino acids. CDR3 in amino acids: CASSPSTGTNTEAFF. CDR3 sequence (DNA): TGCGCCAGCAGCCCCTCGACAGGAACTAACACTGAAGCTTTCTTT.

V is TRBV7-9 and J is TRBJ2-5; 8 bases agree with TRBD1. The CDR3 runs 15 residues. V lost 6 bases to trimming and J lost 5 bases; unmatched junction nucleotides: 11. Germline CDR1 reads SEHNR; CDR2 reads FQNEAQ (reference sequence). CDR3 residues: CASSVGDRPGETQYF. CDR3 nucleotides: TGTGCCAGCAGTGTGGGGGACAGGCCGGGCGAGACCCAGTACTTC.

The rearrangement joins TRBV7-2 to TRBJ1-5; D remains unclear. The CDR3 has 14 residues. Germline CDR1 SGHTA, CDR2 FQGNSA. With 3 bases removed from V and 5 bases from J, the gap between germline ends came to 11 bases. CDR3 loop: CASSFSGLDQPQHF. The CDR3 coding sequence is TGTGCCAGCAGCTTTTCGGGTCTAGATCAGCCCCAGCATTTT.

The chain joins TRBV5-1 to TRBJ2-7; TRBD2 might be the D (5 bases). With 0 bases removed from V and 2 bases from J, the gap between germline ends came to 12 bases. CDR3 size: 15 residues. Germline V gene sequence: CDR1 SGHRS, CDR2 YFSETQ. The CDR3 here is CASSLAGVLTYEQYF. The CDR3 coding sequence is TGCGCCAGCAGCTTGGCCGGGGTTCTCACCTACGAGCAGTACTTC. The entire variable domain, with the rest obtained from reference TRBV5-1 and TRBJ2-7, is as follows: KAGVTQTPRYLIKTRGQQVTLSCSPISGHRSVSWYQQTPGQGLQFLFEYFSETQRNKGNFPGRFSGRQFSNSRSEMNVSTLELGDSALYLCASSLAGVLTYEQYFGPGTRLTVT.

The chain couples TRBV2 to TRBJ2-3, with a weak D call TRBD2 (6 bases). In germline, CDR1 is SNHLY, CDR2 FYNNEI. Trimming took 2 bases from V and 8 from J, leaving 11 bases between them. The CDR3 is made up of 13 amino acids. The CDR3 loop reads CASSERLVSTQYF. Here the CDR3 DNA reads TGTGCCAGCAGTGAACGACTAGTTTCTACGCAGTATTTT. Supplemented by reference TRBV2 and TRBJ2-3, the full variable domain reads EPEVTQTPSHQVTQMGQEVILRCVPISNHLYFYWYRQILGQKVEFLVSFYNNEISEKSEIFDDQFSVERPDGSNFTLKIRSTKLEDSAMYFCASSERLVSTQYFGPGTRLTVL.

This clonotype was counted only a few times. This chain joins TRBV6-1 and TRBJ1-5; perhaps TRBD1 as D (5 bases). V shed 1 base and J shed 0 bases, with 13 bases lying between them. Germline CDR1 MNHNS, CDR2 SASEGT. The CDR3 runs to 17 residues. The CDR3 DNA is TGTGCCAGCAGTGAAGTGGGTGACAGTTATAGCAATCAGCCCCAGCATTTT. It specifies CASSEVGDSYSNQPQHF.

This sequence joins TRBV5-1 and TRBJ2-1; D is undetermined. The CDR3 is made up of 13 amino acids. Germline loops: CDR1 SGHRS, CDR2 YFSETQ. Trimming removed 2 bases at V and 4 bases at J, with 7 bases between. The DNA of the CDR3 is TGCGCCAGCAGCTTCGTCCAGTACAATGAGCAGTTCTTC. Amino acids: CASSFVQYNEQFF. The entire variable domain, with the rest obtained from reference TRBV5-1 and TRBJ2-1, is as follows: KAGVTQTPRYLIKTRGQQVTLSCSPISGHRSVSWYQQTPGQGLQFLFEYFSETQRNKGNFPGRFSGRQFSNSRSEMNVSTLELGDSALYLCASSFVQYNEQFFGPGTRLTVL.

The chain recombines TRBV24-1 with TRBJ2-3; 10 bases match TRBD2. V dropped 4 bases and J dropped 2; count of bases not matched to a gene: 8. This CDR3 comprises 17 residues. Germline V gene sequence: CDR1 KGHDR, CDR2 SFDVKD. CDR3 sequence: CATSDPKLAGNTDTQYF. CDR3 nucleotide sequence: TGTGCCACCAGTGACCCTAAACTAGCGGGAAACACAGATACGCAGTATTTT.

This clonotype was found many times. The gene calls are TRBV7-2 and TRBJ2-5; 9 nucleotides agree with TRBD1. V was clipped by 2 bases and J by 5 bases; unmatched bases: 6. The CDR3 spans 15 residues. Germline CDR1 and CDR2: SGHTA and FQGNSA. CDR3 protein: CASSLRTGGPETQYF. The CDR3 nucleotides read TGTGCCAGCAGCTTAAGAACAGGGGGCCCGGAGACCCAGTACTTC. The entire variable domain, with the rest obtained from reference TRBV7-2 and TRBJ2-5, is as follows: GAGVSQSPSNKVTEKGKDVELRCDPISGHTALYWYRQSLGQGLEFLIYFQGNSAPDKSGLPSDRFSAERTGGSVSTLTIQRTQQEDSAVYLCASSLRTGGPETQYFGPGTRLLVL.

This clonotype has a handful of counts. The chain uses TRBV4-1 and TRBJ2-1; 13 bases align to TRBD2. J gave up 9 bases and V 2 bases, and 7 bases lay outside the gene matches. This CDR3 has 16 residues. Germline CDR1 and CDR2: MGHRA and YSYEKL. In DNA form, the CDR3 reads TGCGCCAGCAGCCAAACTAGCGGGGGGGCCATGGTTGAGCAGTTCTTC. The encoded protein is CASSQTSGGAMVEQFF.

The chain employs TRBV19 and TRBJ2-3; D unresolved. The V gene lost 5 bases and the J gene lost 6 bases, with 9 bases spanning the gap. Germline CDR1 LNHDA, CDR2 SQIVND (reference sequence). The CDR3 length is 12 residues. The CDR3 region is CASSEFTDTQYF. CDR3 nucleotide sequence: TGTGCCAGTAGTGAGTTTACCGATACGCAGTATTTT.

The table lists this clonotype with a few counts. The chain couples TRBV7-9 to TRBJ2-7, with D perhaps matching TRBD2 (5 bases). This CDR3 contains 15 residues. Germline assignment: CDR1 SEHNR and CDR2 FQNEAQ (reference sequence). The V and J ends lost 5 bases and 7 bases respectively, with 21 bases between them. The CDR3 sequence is CASSPLGSREGEQYF. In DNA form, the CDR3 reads TGTGCCAGCAGCCCTCTCGGATCGAGGGAAGGGGAGCAGTACTTC.

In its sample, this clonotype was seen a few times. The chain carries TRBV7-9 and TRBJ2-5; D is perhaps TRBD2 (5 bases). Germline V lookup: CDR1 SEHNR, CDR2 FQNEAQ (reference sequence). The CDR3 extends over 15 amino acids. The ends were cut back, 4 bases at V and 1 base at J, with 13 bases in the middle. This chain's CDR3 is CASSSTHRGQETQYF. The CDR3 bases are TGTGCCAGCAGCTCGACTCACCGGGGCCAAGAGACCCAGTACTTC.

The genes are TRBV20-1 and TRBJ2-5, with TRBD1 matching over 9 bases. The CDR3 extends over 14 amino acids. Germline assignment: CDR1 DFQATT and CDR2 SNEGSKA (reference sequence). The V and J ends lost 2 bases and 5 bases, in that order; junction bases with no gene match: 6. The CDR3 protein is CSARPRGTGETQYF. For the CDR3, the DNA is TGCAGTGCTAGACCCCGCGGGACAGGGGAGACCCAGTACTTC.

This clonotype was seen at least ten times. The CDR3 region is CASSGDTEAFF. The CDR3 DNA reads as TGTGCCAGCTCAGGAGACACTGAAGCTTTCTTT. The chain links TRBV18 to TRBJ1-1; D unclear. This CDR3 has 11 residues. With 5 bases removed from V and 3 bases from J, the gap between germline ends came to 4 bases. The germline gives CDR1 KGHSH, CDR2 LQKENI.

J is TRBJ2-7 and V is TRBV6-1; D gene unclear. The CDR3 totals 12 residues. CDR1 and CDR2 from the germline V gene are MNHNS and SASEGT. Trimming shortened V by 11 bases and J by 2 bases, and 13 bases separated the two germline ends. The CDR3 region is CACQTIPYEQYF. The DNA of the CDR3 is TGTGCCTGCCAGACCATTCCCTACGAGCAGTACTTC.

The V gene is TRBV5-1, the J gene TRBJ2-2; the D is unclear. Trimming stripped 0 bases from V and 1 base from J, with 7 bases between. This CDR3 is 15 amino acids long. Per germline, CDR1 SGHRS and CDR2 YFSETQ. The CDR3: CASSLVPGNTGELFF. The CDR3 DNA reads TGCGCCAGCAGCTTGGTCCCAGGGAACACCGGGGAGCTGTTTTTT.

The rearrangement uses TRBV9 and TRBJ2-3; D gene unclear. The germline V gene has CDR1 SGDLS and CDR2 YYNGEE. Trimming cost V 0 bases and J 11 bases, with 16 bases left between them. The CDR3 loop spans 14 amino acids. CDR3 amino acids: CASSVGSEPLVQYF. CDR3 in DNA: TGTGCCAGCAGCGTAGGGTCGGAACCCCTGGTGCAGTATTTT.

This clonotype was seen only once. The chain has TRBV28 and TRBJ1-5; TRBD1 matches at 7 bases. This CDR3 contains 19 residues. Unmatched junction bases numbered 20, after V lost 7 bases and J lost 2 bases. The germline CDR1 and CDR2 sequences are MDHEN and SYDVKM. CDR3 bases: TGTGCCAGCAATTTCGACAGGGACCGTCGGACCTTGGGCAATCAGCCCCAGCATTTT. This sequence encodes CASNFDRDRRTLGNQPQHF.

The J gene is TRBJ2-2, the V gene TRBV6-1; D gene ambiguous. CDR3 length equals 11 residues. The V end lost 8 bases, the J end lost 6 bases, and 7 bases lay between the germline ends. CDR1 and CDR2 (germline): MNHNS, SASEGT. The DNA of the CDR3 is TGTGCCAGCCCCAGCCCCGGGGAGCTGTTTTTT. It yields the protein CASPSPGELFF.

The CDR3 DNA reads as TGTGCCAGCAGAGGACTAGCGGAAACCCAGTACTTC. Protein sequence: CASRGLAETQYF. The chain employs TRBV12-3 or TRBV12-4 and TRBJ2-5; 10 bases are a match to TRBD2. Trimming removed 6 bases from V and 8 bases from J; junction bases left unmatched: 3. The CDR3 totals 12 residues.

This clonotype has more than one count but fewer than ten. CDR3 DNA: TGTGCCAGCACCCCAGGGTTTGGCTACACCTTC. Amino acids: CASTPGFGYTF. The rearrangement joins TRBV6-2 or TRBV6-3 to TRBJ1-2, with a tentative D call TRBD1 (5 bases). Germline CDR1 is MNHEY and CDR2 is SVGEGT. This CDR3 spans 11 amino acids. The V end was cut by 7 bases, the J end by 7 bases, with 10 bases between.

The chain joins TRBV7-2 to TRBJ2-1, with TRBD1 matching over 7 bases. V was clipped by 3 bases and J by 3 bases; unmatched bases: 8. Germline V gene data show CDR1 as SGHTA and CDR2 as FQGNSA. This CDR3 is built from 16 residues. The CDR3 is CASSFQDRWGYNEQFF. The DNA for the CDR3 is TGTGCCAGCAGCTTCCAGGACAGGTGGGGCTACAATGAGCAGTTCTTC.

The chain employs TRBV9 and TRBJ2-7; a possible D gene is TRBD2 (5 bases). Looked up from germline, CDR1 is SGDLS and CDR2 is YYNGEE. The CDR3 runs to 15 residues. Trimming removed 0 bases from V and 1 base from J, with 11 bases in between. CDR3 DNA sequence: TGTGCCAGCAGCGTAGCCTGGCCGGGGTCCTACGAGCAGTACTTC. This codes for CASSVAWPGSYEQYF. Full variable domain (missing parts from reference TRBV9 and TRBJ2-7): DSGVTQTPKHLITATGQRVTLRCSPRSGDLSVYWYQQSLDQGLQFLIQYYNGEERAKGNILERFSAQQFPDLHSELNLSSLELGDSALYFCASSVAWPGSYEQYFGPGTRLTVT.